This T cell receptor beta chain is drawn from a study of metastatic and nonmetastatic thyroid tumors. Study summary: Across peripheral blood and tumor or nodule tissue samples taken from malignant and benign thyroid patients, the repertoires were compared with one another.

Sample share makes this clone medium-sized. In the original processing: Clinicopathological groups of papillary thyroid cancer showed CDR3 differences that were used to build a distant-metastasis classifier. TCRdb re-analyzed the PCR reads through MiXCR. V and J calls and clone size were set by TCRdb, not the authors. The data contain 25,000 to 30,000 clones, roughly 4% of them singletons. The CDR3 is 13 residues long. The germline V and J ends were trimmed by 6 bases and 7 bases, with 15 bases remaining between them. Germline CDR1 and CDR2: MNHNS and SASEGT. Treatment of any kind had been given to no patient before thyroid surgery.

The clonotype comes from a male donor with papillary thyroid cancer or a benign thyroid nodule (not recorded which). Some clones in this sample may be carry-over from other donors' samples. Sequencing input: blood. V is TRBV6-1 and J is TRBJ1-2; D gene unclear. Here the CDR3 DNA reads TGTGCCAGCAGCGGCGGGATTAGGTCTGGCTACACCTTC. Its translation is CASSGGIRSGYTF.